What follows is one TCR beta chain and its context. These data come from a study of blood T cell repertoires in COVID-19. Overall study: The United States, Italy and Spain provided the acute and convalescent COVID-19 samples.

This CDR3 region has 14 residues. J lost 1 base, V lost 1 base, and 0 bases had no gene match. CDR1 is SGHTA, CDR2 FQGNSA, per germline. The method was immunoSEQ multiplex PCR; TCRdb's version includes in-frame clones alone and lacks a portion of them. The sample has more than 150,000 clones; 90% are singletons. This TCR derives from a man aged 50 to 59 with acute or convalescent COVID-19. The rearrangement links TRBV7-2 to TRBJ2-7; 8 bases fit TRBD1. Sequenced sample: peripheral blood. The CDR3 nucleotides are TGTGCCAGCAGCTTAGGGACAGGGTCCTACGAGCAGTACGTC. Translation gives CASSLGTGSYEQYV.